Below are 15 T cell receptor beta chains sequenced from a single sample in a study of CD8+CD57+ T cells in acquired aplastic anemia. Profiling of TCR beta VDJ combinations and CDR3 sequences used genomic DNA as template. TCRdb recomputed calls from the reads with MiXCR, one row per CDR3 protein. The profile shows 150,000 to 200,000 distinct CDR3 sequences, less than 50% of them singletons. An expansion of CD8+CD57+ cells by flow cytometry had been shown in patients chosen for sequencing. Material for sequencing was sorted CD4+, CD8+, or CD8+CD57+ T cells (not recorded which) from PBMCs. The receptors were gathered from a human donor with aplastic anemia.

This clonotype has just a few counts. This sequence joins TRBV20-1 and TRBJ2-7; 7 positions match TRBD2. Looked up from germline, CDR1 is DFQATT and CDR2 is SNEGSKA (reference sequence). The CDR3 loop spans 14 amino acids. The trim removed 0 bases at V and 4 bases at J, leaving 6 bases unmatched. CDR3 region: CSARETGDYYEQYF. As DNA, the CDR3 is TGCAGTGCTAGAGAAACCGGGGACTATTACGAGCAGTACTTC.

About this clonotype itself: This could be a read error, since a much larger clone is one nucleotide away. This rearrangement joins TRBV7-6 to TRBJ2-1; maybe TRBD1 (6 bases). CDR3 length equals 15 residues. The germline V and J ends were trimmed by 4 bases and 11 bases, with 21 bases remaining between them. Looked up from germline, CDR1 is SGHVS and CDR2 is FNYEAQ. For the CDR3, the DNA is TGTGCCAGCAGCTCGCAGGGGAACCCCTATAATAAGCAGTTCTTC. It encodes CASSSQGNPYNKQFF.

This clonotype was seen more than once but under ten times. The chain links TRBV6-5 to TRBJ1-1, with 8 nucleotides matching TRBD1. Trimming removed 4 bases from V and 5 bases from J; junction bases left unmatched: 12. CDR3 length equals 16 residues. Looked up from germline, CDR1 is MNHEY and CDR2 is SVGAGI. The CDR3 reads CASSSSSRGRRTEAFF. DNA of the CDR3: TGTGCCAGCAGTTCCTCGAGCAGGGGGCGTCGTACTGAAGCTTTCTTT.

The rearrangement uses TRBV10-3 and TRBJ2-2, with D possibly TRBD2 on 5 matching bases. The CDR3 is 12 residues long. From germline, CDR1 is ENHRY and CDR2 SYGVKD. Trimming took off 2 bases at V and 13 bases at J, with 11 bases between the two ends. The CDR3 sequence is CAISEDTEALFF. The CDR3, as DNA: TGTGCCATCAGTGAGGACACGGAGGCGCTGTTTTTT.

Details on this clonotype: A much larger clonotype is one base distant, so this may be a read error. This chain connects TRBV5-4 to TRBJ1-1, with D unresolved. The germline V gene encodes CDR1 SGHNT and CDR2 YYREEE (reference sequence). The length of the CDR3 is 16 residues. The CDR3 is CPSSLSRGTVNTEAFF. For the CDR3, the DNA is TGTCCCAGCAGCTTGAGTCGGGGAACCGTGAACACTGAAGCTTTCTTT.

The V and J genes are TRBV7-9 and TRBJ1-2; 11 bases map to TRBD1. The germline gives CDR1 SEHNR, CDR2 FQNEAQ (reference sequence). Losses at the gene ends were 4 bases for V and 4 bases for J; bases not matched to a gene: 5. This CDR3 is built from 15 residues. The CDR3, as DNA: TGTGCCAGCAGCTCCTCCGGACAGGGGGCCTATGGCTACACCTTC. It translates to CASSSSGQGAYGYTF.

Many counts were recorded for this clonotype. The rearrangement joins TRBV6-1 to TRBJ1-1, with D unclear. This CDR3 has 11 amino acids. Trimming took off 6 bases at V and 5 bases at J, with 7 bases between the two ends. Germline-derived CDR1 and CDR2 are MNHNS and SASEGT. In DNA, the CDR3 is TGTGCCAGCAGCGCCACGACTGAAGCTTTCTTT. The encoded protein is CASSATTEAFF.

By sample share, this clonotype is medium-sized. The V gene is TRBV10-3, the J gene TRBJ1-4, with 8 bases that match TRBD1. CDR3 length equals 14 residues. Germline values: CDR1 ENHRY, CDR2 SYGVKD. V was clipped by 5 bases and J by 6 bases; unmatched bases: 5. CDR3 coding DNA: TGTGCCATCAGTCCGGGACAGGCAGATGAAAAACTGTTTTTT. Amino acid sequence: CAISPGQADEKLFF.

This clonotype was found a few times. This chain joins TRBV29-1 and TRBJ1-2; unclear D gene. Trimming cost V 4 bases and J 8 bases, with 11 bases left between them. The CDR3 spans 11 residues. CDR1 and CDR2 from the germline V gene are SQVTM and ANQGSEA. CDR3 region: CSVGIGKGYTF. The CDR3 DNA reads TGCAGCGTTGGGATCGGTAAAGGCTACACCTTC.

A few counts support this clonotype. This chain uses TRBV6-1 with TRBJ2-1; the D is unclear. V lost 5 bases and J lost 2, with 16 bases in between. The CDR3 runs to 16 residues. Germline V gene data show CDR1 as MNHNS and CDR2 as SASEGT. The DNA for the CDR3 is TGTGCCAGCAGTAAGGCAACCCCCGAGCCCTACAATGAGCAGTTCTTC. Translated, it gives CASSKATPEPYNEQFF.

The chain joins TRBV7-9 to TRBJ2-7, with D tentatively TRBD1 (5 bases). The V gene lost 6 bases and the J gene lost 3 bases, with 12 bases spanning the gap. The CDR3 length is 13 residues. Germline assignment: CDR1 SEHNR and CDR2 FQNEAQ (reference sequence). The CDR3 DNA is TGTGCCAGCAGTGATTGGCAGGGCTACGAGCAGTACTTC. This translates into CASSDWQGYEQYF.

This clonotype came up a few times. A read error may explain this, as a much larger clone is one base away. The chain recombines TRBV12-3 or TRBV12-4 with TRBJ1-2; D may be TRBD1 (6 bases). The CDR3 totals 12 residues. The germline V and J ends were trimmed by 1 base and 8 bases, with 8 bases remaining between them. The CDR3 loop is CASSLGRGGYTF. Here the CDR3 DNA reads TGTGCCAGCAGTTTAGGCAGGGGCGGCTACACCTTC.

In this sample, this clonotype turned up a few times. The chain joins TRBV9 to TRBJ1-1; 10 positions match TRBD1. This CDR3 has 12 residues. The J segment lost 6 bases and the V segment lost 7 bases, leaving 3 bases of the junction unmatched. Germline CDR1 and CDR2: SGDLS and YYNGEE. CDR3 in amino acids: CASGDRGAEAFF. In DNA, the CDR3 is TGTGCCAGCGGGGACAGGGGCGCTGAAGCTTTCTTT.

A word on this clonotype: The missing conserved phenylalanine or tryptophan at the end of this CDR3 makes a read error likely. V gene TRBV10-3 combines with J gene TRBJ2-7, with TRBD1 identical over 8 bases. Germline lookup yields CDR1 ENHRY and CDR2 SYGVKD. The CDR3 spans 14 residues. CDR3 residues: CAISQTGERGEQYY. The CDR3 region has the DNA TGTGCTATCAGTCAGACAGGGGAACGAGGCGAGCAGTACTAC.

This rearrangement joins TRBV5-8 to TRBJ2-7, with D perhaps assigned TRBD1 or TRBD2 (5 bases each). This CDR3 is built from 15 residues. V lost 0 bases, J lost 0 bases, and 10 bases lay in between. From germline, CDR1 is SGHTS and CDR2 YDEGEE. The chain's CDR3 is CASSLVGTDSYEQYF. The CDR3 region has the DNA TGTGCCAGCAGCTTGGTAGGGACGGACTCCTACGAGCAGTACTTC.